This T cell receptor (beta chain) was sequenced in a study of cytomegalovirus exposure and HLA in healthy donors. Study-level findings and limits: In an earlier analysis, in about 530 donors, most V segments appeared productive either ~87% or ~30% of the time. An observed cluster of highly shared sequence variants was recorded as a likely sequencing artifact.

The germline gives CDR1 SEHNR, CDR2 FQNEAQ (reference sequence). The CDR3 length is 14 residues. Regarding this clone: Its antigen is not identified. One junction end does not reproduce the germline sequence, and a read error may be involved.

Use of 60 Vbeta and 13 Jbeta primers characterized the PCR. Sequencing was performed with immunoSEQ multiplex PCR; in TCRdb, only in-frame clones are kept and a portion is missing. The sample carries some 130,000 clones, about three quarters recorded once. The sequence came from a woman aged 18-35 years in good health and CMV-seronegative. J is TRBJ2-1 and V is TRBV7-9; 7 bases line up with TRBD1. The specimen was PBMCs. CDR3 sequence reads: CSSSLGQESGEQFF. The CDR3 DNA is TGTTCCAGCAGCTTAGGACAGGAGAGCGGTGAGCAGTTCTTC.